These T cell receptor beta chains were read from a single sample in a study of blood T cell repertoires in COVID-19. Produced via immunoSEQ multiplex PCR; TCRdb's table is partial and in-frame only. The sample holds about 50,000 clones; around 85% are singletons and the top ten take approximately 26%. Source material: peripheral blood. These receptors all stem from a woman older than 75 with COVID-19, enrolled during active disease. Each CDR3 is given with its conserved first and last residue. D genes are given only for firm matches. Some rows mark clone size as missing; the rest say once, few, many or name a class of expanded clone.

d_gene	v_gene	abundance	j_gene	CDR3nt	CDR3aa
.	TRBV24-1	.	TRBJ2-7	TGTGCCACCGCCCAACAGGGATCCTACGAGCAGTACTTC	CATAQQGSYEQYF
.	TRBV7-9	once	TRBJ2-1	TGTGCCAGCAGCTTAGCGGGGAGCTCCTACAATGAGCAGTTCTTC	CASSLAGSSYNEQFF
.	TRBV20-1	.	TRBJ2-5	TGCAGTGCTAGTATGGGGGCGGTTCAAGAGACCCAGTACTTC	CSASMGAVQETQYF
.	TRBV21-1	.	TRBJ2-7	TGTGCCAGCAGCTCGAAACAGGGAAGTAGTTACGAGCAGTACTTC	CASSSKQGSSYEQYF
.	TRBV19	.	TRBJ1-4	TGTGCCAGTAGTATCTTAGGCGGGAATGAAAAACTGTTTTTT	CASSILGGNEKLFF
.	TRBV4-1	.	TRBJ2-7	TGCGCCAGCAGCCAAGGTCTAGCACCTTCCTACGAGCAGTACTTC	CASSQGLAPSYEQYF
.	TRBV4-2	.	TRBJ2-3	TGTGCCAGCAGCCTCCGGGAGTCAGATACGCAGTATTTT	CASSLRESDTQYF
TRBD2	TRBV6-5	.	TRBJ2-5	TGTGCCAGCAGTTACTCGAGCCATAGGACTAGCGGCCAGTACTTC	CASSYSSHRTSGQYF
.	TRBV29-1	.	TRBJ2-7	TGCAGCGTTGCTAGGTTGAGCTCCTACGAGCAGTACTTC	CSVARLSSYEQYF
TRBD1	TRBV9	.	TRBJ1-2	TGTGCCAGCAGTCCGGACAGGGGAAACTATGGCTACACCTTC	CASSPDRGNYGYTF
.	TRBV3-1/TRBV3-2	.	TRBJ2-3	TGTGCCAGCAGCCAAGATCTGGCGCGAGGGACAGATACGCAGTATTTT	CASSQDLARGTDTQYF
.	TRBV19	.	TRBJ1-1	TGTGCCTCCGTTACGACGGGGGGGCGGAACACTGAAGCTTTCTTT	CASVTTGGRNTEAFF
.	TRBV30	.	TRBJ2-3	TGTGCCTGGAGTGTAGGGGGGGGTGCAGATACGCAGTATTTT	CAWSVGGGADTQYF
.	TRBV11-2	once	TRBJ2-1	TGTGCCAGCAGCCTAATGCTAGCGAAAGGGAACAATGAGCAGTTCTTC	CASSLMLAKGNNEQFF
.	TRBV10-3	.	TRBJ2-7	TGTGCCATCAGTGAGTCGACCAGGGGCCACGAGCAGTACTTC	CAISESTRGHEQYF
TRBD2	TRBV7-3	.	TRBJ2-2	TGTGCCAGCAGCTTAGGACTAGCGGGCACCGGGGAGCTGTTTTTT	CASSLGLAGTGELFF
TRBD2	TRBV4-1	.	TRBJ2-2	TGCGCCAGCAGCCATCGGACTAGCGGCACCGGGGAGCTGTTTTTT	CASSHRTSGTGELFF
.	TRBV27	few	TRBJ1-3	TGTGCCAGCAGTGAACAGCCGAACTCTGGAAACACCATATATTTT	CASSEQPNSGNTIYF
.	TRBV27	.	TRBJ2-6	TGTGCCAGCAGTTTAAGAGGGGGGGGATCTGGGGCCAACGTCCTGACTTTC	CASSLRGGGSGANVLTF
TRBD1	TRBV5-4	.	TRBJ1-2	TGTGCCAGCAGCTTCGGACAGGGGGTCGGCTACACCTTC	CASSFGQGVGYTF
.	TRBV7-2	.	TRBJ1-4	TGTGCCAGCAGCTCAGGGGCCTTTAATGAAAAACTGTTTTTT	CASSSGAFNEKLFF
TRBD2	TRBV2	.	TRBJ2-2	TGTGCCAGCAGGGTGACTAGCGGGGTTACCGGGGAGCTGTTTTTT	CASRVTSGVTGELFF
.	TRBV3-1/TRBV3-2	.	TRBJ1-5	TGTGCCAGCAGGCCGTCGGGGGGCAATCAGCCCCAGCATTTT	CASRPSGGNQPQHF
TRBD2	TRBV10-3	.	TRBJ2-7	TGTGCCATCAGTGGGCGAGAAAGCGGGGCCTACGAGCAGTACTTC	CAISGRESGAYEQYF
TRBD2	TRBV30	.	TRBJ2-1	TGTGCCTGGAGTGTTTTTGGTGCGGGAGCGAACTACAATGAGCAGTTCTTC	CAWSVFGAGANYNEQFF
TRBD2	TRBV7-9	.	TRBJ2-5	TGTGCCAGCAGCTTAACTAGCGGGTACCAAGAGACCCAGTACTTC	CASSLTSGYQETQYF
TRBD1	TRBV2	.	TRBJ1-4	TGTGCCAGCAGAGCCGGGACAGGGAGGACTAATGAAAAACTGTTTTTT	CASRAGTGRTNEKLFF
.	TRBV28	.	TRBJ1-5	TGTGCCAGCAGTTTAGGGTCAGCGGGGGTACGCAATCAGCCCCAGCATTTT	CASSLGSAGVRNQPQHF
TRBD2	TRBV2	medium-sized	TRBJ2-2	TGTGCCACACTAGCGGGAGAAACCGGGGAGCTGTTTTTT	CATLAGETGELFF
.	TRBV7-2	few	TRBJ1-2	TGTGCCAGCAGCATTAGGGGTAACTATGGCTACACCTTC	CASSIRGNYGYTF
.	TRBV5-4	.	TRBJ2-7	TGTGCCAGCAGCTCTGGTACCACTACGTTGGAGCAGTACTTC	CASSSGTTTLEQYF
.	TRBV9	.	TRBJ1-2	TGTGCCAGCAGCGTAGCCTGGGGGGGGGCGGAAGGCTACACCTTC	CASSVAWGGAEGYTF
.	TRBV7-9	.	TRBJ1-4	TGTGCCAGCAGCCACCGACAGCCTAATGAAAAACTGTTTTTT	CASSHRQPNEKLFF
TRBD2	TRBV3-1/TRBV3-2	.	TRBJ2-1	TGTGCCAGCAGACCGACTAGCGGGAGAGGGACTGAGCAGTTCTTC	CASRPTSGRGTEQFF
TRBD1	TRBV3-1/TRBV3-2	once	TRBJ1-1	TGTGCCAGCACCCAGGACAGGGTGGGCACTGAAGCTTTCTTT	CASTQDRVGTEAFF
.	TRBV7-2	.	TRBJ2-5	TGTGCCAGCAGCTTAGCCGACTCGATACAAGAGACCCAGTACTTC	CASSLADSIQETQYF
TRBD1	TRBV5-8	.	TRBJ1-2	TGTGCCAGCAGCTCCCCAGGGGGCTTTGGCTACACCTTC	CASSSPGGFGYTF
.	TRBV11-3	.	TRBJ1-1	TGTGCCAGCAGCCAACCCGGGGGGACTGAAGCTTTCTTT	CASSQPGGTEAFF
TRBD1	TRBV7-9	.	TRBJ1-1	TGTGCCAGCAGCTCAGGGGTGGGGACAGGGGGCGCTGCTTTCTTT	CASSSGVGTGGAAFF
.	TRBV9	once	TRBJ1-1	TGTGCCAGCAGCGTAGCTCAACGGGGGGAGGCTTTCTTT	CASSVAQRGEAFF
.	TRBV12-3/TRBV12-4	.	TRBJ2-1	TGTGCCAGCACCATCATCCGACAGAATCAGTTCTTC	CASTIIRQNQFF
.	TRBV7-6	.	TRBJ1-5	TGTGCCAGCAGCTTATTCCAGGGCAGTCTCAGCAATCAGCCCCAGCATTTT	CASSLFQGSLSNQPQHF
.	TRBV19	.	TRBJ2-1	TGTGCCAGTAGTATATCACTAGGCAATGAGCAGTTCTTC	CASSISLGNEQFF
TRBD1	TRBV4-1	.	TRBJ2-2	TGCGCCAGCAGCCAAGATAGGACAGGGCTCCGGGAGCTGTTTTTT	CASSQDRTGLRELFF
.	TRBV5-1	.	TRBJ2-7	TGCGCCAGCAGCTCGGGGGTCTACGAGCAGTACTTC	CASSSGVYEQYF
TRBD1	TRBV6-5	.	TRBJ2-1	TGTGCCAGCAGCCGGGACAGGGGTCGCAATGAGCAGTTCTTC	CASSRDRGRNEQFF
.	TRBV15	.	TRBJ2-6	TGTGCCACCAGCGGGCGACGGCGCTCTGGGGCCAACGTCCTGACTTTC	CATSGRRRSGANVLTF